These 27 T cell receptor beta chains originate from one sample sequenced in a study of blood T cell repertoires in COVID-19. Assay used: immunoSEQ multiplex PCR; TCRdb lists only in-frame clones, some missing. This table has 100,000 or so clones, just under 80% appearing once. Sequenced: peripheral blood. The receptors come from a woman aged 70 to 79 with acute or convalescent COVID-19.

The chain carries TRBV7-9 and TRBJ2-6; 7 positions agree with TRBD1. J gave up 0 bases and V 7 bases, and 6 bases lay outside the gene matches. The CDR3 consists of 16 residues. Germline CDR1 reads SEHNR; CDR2 reads FQNEAQ (reference sequence). The CDR3 region has the DNA TGTGCCAGCACCCGACAGGGAATCTCTGGGGCCAACGTCCTGACTTTC. This sequence encodes CASTRQGISGANVLTF.

The chain recombines TRBV6-5 with TRBJ2-2; TRBD1 matches at 8 bases. In germline, CDR1 is MNHEY, CDR2 SVGAGI. With 6 bases clipped from V and 5 bases from J, the junction kept 5 bases outside the gene matches. The CDR3 extends over 14 amino acids. The CDR3 DNA is TGTGCCAGCAGCACAGGGGGTTGGACCGGGGAGCTGTTTTTT. It translates to CASSTGGWTGELFF.

This sequence joins TRBV19 and TRBJ1-2, with D perhaps TRBD1 (5 bases). CDR3 length: 13 amino acids. The V gene lost 5 bases and the J gene lost 4 bases, with 11 bases spanning the gap. Per the germline V gene, CDR1 is LNHDA and CDR2 is SQIVND (reference sequence). CDR3 nucleotides: TGTGCCAGTAGTTCCGGCAGGGCCTATGGCTACACCTTC. The encoded protein is CASSSGRAYGYTF. The complete variable domain, with remaining parts taken from reference TRBV19 and TRBJ1-2, reads DGGITQSPKYLFRKEGQNVTLSCEQNLNHDAMYWYRQDPGQGLRLIYYSQIVNDFQKGDIAEGYSVSREKKESFPLTVTSAQKNPTAFYLCASSSGRAYGYTFGSGTRLTVV.

The J gene is TRBJ1-1, the V gene TRBV6-2 or TRBV6-3; 7 nucleotides match TRBD1. This CDR3 has 16 residues. With 4 bases clipped from V and 4 bases from J, the junction kept 12 bases outside the gene matches. The germline V gene encodes CDR1 MNHEY and CDR2 SVGEGT. In DNA form, the CDR3 reads TGTGCCAGCAGTTCCTATACGGGACAGTTCCTCACTGAAGCTTTCTTT. Amino acid sequence: CASSSYTGQFLTEAFF.

The chain uses TRBV6-5 and TRBJ2-7, with D maybe TRBD2 (7 bases). Trimming left V 10 bases short and J 0 bases short, with 16 bases between. The CDR3 is made up of 14 amino acids. Looked up from germline, CDR1 is MNHEY and CDR2 is SVGAGI. CDR3 sequence reads: CATMGASGSYEQYF. DNA for the CDR3: TGTGCCACAATGGGGGCTAGCGGCTCCTACGAGCAGTACTTC.

The chain uses TRBV11-2 and TRBJ2-3, with D uncertain. The CDR3 has 12 residues. With 2 bases removed from V and 3 bases from J, the gap between germline ends came to 3 bases. From germline, CDR1 is SGHAT and CDR2 FQNNGV. The CDR3 DNA is TGTGCCAGCAGCTTACCGACAGATACGCAGTATTTT. Translating it yields CASSLPTDTQYF.

V usage is TRBV7-9 and J usage is TRBJ2-5, with 7 positions matching TRBD2. Unmatched junction bases numbered 7, after V lost 7 bases and J lost 2 bases. The CDR3 runs 14 residues. Germline values: CDR1 SEHNR, CDR2 FQNEAQ (reference sequence). CDR3 residues: CASTLGRGQETQYF. CDR3 bases: TGTGCCAGCACCCTAGGGAGGGGTCAAGAGACCCAGTACTTC.

This clone was observed a few times. The genes are TRBV4-3 and TRBJ1-5; unclear D gene. Trimming removed 4 bases from V and 1 base from J, with 8 bases in between. This CDR3 region has 14 residues. Looked up from germline, CDR1 is LGHNA and CDR2 is YSLEER. As DNA, the CDR3 is TGCGCCAGCAGCCCTCAGTTAAGCAATCAGCCCCAGCATTTT. As protein: CASSPQLSNQPQHF.

This clone is a singleton in its sample. The rearrangement joins TRBV10-3 to TRBJ1-1; possible D gene TRBD1, 5 bases. The CDR3 runs 13 residues. V lost 10 bases and J 7 bases, leaving 19 bases between the germline ends. Germline values: CDR1 ENHRY, CDR2 SYGVKD. CDR3 sequence (DNA): TGTGCCACCCAACCCTCCTTCAGGGATGAAGCTTTCTTT. This sequence encodes CATQPSFRDEAFF.

This chain links TRBV7-9 with TRBJ1-5; TRBD1 matches 10 bases. CDR1 and CDR2 from the germline V gene are SEHNR and FQNEAQ (reference sequence). The J segment lost 6 bases and the V segment lost 6 bases, leaving 8 bases of the junction unmatched. The CDR3 length is 15 residues. The CDR3 bases are TGTGCCAGCAGTCGCGGACAGGGGGGAATTCAGCCCCAGCATTTT. It codes for CASSRGQGGIQPQHF.

The V and J genes are TRBV7-2 and TRBJ2-7; TRBD2 aligns across 12 bases. CDR1 is SGHTA and CDR2 is FQGNSA in the germline V gene. J gave up 2 bases and V 6 bases, and 5 bases lay outside the gene matches. The CDR3 covers 15 residues. This CDR3 is CASSPSGGGTYEQYF. Written as DNA, the CDR3 is TGTGCCAGCAGTCCTAGCGGGGGGGGGACCTACGAGCAGTACTTC.

The gene calls are TRBV21-1 and TRBJ2-7; whether TRBD1, the table's D call, matches the DNA was not checked. TRBV21-1 is marked as a pseudogene. The CDR3 is 16 amino acids. The CDR3 DNA follows: TGTGCCAGCAGCAAAAAAACAGGGGGATACTCCGACGAGCAGTACTTC. Translating it yields CASSKKTGGYSDEQYF.

This clone was observed once. V is TRBV13 and J is TRBJ1-1; D not resolved. V was cut by 3 bases and J by 1 base, with 9 bases left in between. There are 14 residues in the CDR3. CDR1 and CDR2 (germline): PRHDT, FYEKMQ (reference sequence). Here the CDR3 DNA reads TGTGCCAGCAGCTTGGGAGGGAAGAACACTGAAGCTTTCTTT. This codes for CASSLGGKNTEAFF.

J is TRBJ1-2 and V is TRBV30; no clear D. The CDR3 contains 11 residues. V was trimmed by 6 bases and J by 4 bases, leaving 9 bases between them. Germline lookup yields CDR1 GTSNPN and CDR2 SVGIG (reference sequence). CDR3 nucleotides: TGTGCCTGTCAGTTCCTCTATGGCTACACCTTC. Translated, it gives CACQFLYGYTF.

This rearrangement joins TRBV14 to TRBJ2-7; TRBD1 agrees at 9 bases. With V trimmed by 5 bases and J by 5 bases, 10 bases remained unmatched. Germline V gene lookup returns CDR1 SGHDN and CDR2 FVKESK. This CDR3 has 15 amino acids. The CDR3 nucleotides read TGTGCCAGCAGCATTATGGGACAGGGAAATCACGAGCAGTACTTC. The encoded protein is CASSIMGQGNHEQYF.

The chain carries TRBV2 and TRBJ1-2; TRBD1 aligns across 9 bases. The CDR3 consists of 15 residues. Germline V CDR1 and CDR2: SNHLY, FYNNEI. V shed 6 bases and J 6 bases; nucleotides not matched to a gene: 11. CDR3 in DNA: TGTGCCAGCAGCCTACAGGGGGCGCACGTCCATGGCTACACCTTC. Its translation is CASSLQGAHVHGYTF. The complete variable domain, with remaining parts taken from reference TRBV2 and TRBJ1-2, reads EPEVTQTPSHQVTQMGQEVILRCVPISNHLYFYWYRQILGQKVEFLVSFYNNEISEKSEIFDDQFSVERPDGSNFTLKIRSTKLEDSAMYFCASSLQGAHVHGYTFGSGTRLTVV.

This chain joins TRBV30 and TRBJ1-2, with TRBD1 identical over 8 bases. CDR3 size: 15 residues. V was clipped by 5 bases and J by 7 bases; unmatched bases: 15. CDR1 is GTSNPN, CDR2 SVGIG, per germline (reference sequence). For the CDR3, the DNA is TGTGCCTGGGAAAGGTCAGGGGGCGGTTTATCTGGCTACACCTTC. Amino acid sequence: CAWERSGGGLSGYTF.

The J gene is TRBJ2-5, the V gene TRBV5-7, with 7 positions matching TRBD1. TRBV5-7 is placed among ORFs of uncertain function. The CDR3 totals 16 residues. V lost 3 bases and J lost 0; bases outside the gene matches: 8. The CDR3 is CASSWTGDLNQETQYF. Written as DNA, the CDR3 is TGTGCCAGCAGCTGGACAGGAGACCTAAACCAAGAGACCCAGTACTTC.

The V gene is TRBV19, the J gene TRBJ2-5, with TRBD1 as a possible D gene (6 bases). V was shortened by 3 bases and J by 0 bases, with 14 bases between the two germline ends. The CDR3 runs 16 residues. In germline, CDR1 is LNHDA, CDR2 SQIVND (reference sequence). Here the CDR3 DNA reads TGTGCCAGTAGTATGGGGGACACCACGTACCAAGAGACCCAGTACTTC. This translates into CASSMGDTTYQETQYF.

The chain combines TRBV7-8 with TRBJ2-2, with D possibly matching TRBD2 (6 bases). CDR1 SGHVS and CDR2 FQNEAQ come from the germline V gene. The ends were cut back, 1 base at V and 4 bases at J, with 10 bases in the middle. The CDR3 is 15 amino acids. In DNA form, the CDR3 reads TGTGCCAGCAGCTTAGAGCGGGCAGCCACCGGGGAGCTGTTTTTT. Translating it yields CASSLERAATGELFF. The full variable domain, with the rest looked up from reference TRBV7-8 and TRBJ2-2, is GAGVSQSPRYKVAKRGQDVALRCDPISGHVSLFWYQQALGQGPEFLTYFQNEAQLDKSGLPSDRFFAERPEGSVSTLKIQRTQQEDSAVYLCASSLERAATGELFFGEGSRLTVL.

This chain joins TRBV6-1 and TRBJ2-1; D ambiguous. V was pared by 2 bases and J by 3 bases, with 17 bases between. This CDR3 spans 17 amino acids. Germline V CDR1 and CDR2: MNHNS, SASEGT. CDR3 residues: CASSEFSRQPLYNEQFF. The CDR3 nucleotides read TGTGCCAGCAGTGAATTTAGCCGGCAGCCCCTCTACAATGAGCAGTTCTTC.

This chain joins TRBV30 and TRBJ1-1; 9 nucleotides align to TRBD1. The CDR3 spans 15 residues. V was pared by 1 base and J by 4 bases, with 7 bases of the junction left unmatched. Germline V gene data show CDR1 as GTSNPN and CDR2 as SVGIG (reference sequence). CDR3 nucleotide sequence: TGTGCCTGGAGTGACGCGACAGGGGGGATCACTGAAGCTTTCTTT. This translates into CAWSDATGGITEAFF. Complete variable domain (other parts from reference TRBV30 and TRBJ1-1): SQTIHQWPATLVQPVGSPLSLECTVEGTSNPNLYWYRQAAGRGLQLLFYSVGIGQISSEVPQNLSASRPQDRQFILSSKKLLLSDSGFYLCAWSDATGGITEAFFGQGTRLTVV.

V gene TRBV6-2 or TRBV6-3 combines with J gene TRBJ2-7; unclear D gene. The CDR3 covers 15 residues. The germline V and J ends were trimmed by 4 bases and 0 bases, with 13 bases remaining between them. The germline V gene has CDR1 MNHEY and CDR2 SVGEGT. CDR3 residues: CASSLTIMPSYEQYV. The DNA of the CDR3 is TGTGCCAGCAGTTTGACAATTATGCCCTCCTACGAGCAGTACGTC.

This chain links TRBV12-3 or TRBV12-4 with TRBJ1-2, with D unresolved. The germline V and J ends were trimmed by 3 bases and 8 bases, with 13 bases remaining between them. The CDR3 consists of 13 residues. CDR3 in amino acids: CASSFKDRRGYTF. The CDR3 DNA sequence: TGTGCCAGCAGTTTTAAAGATCGCAGGGGCTACACCTTC.

The V call is TRBV5-6, the J call TRBJ2-2; possibly TRBD1 for D (6 bases). The V gene lost 2 bases and the J gene lost 6 bases, with 11 bases spanning the gap. The CDR3 covers 14 residues. Germline V gene lookup returns CDR1 SGHDT and CDR2 YYEEEE. The CDR3: CASSLLAGAGELFF. Written as DNA, the CDR3 is TGTGCCAGCAGCTTATTGGCAGGGGCCGGGGAGCTGTTTTTT.

This clone showed up just a few times. The chain links TRBV19 to TRBJ1-4, with TRBD1 matching over 10 bases. This CDR3 is built from 14 residues. The V segment lost 5 bases and the J segment 7 bases; nucleotides outside the gene matches: 4. Per the germline V gene, CDR1 is LNHDA and CDR2 is SQIVND (reference sequence). The CDR3 bases are TGTGCCAGTAGTGACCGGGACAGGGGTGAAAAACTGTTTTTT. Residues: CASSDRDRGEKLFF.

J is TRBJ2-7 and V is TRBV5-5; 8 nucleotides align to TRBD2. CDR1 is SGHKS and CDR2 is YYEKEE in the germline V gene (reference sequence). J was trimmed by 4 bases and V by 3 bases; bases with no gene match: 3. The length of the CDR3 is 13 residues. The CDR3 reads CASSSAGGYEQYF. The DNA of the CDR3 is TGTGCCAGCAGCTCTGCGGGGGGATACGAGCAGTACTTC.